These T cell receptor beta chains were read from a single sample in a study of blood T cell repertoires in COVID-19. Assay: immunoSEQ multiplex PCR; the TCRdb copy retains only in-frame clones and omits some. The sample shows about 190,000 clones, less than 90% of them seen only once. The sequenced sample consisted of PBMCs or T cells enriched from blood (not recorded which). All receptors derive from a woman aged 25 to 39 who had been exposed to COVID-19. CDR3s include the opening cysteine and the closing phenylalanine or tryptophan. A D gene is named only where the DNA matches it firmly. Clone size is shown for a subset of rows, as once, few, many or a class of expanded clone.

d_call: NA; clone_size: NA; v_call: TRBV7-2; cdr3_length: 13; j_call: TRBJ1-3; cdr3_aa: CASSLGEINTIYF; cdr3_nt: TGTGCCAGCAGCTTAGGAGAGATAAACACCATATATTTT
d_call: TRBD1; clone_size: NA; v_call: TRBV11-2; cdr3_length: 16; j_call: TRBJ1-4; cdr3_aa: CASSLESWDRGEKLFF; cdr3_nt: TGTGCCAGCAGCTTAGAATCTTGGGACAGGGGTGAAAAACTGTTTTTT
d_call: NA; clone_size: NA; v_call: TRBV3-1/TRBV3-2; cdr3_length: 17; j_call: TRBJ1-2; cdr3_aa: CASSQDSRQRINYGYTF; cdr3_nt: TGTGCCAGCAGCCAAGATTCCCGACAGCGCATTAACTATGGCTACACCTTC
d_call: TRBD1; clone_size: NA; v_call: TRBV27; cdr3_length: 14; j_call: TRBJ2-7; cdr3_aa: CASSPGQGAYEQYF; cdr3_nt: TGTGCCAGCAGTCCAGGACAGGGAGCCTACGAGCAGTACTTC
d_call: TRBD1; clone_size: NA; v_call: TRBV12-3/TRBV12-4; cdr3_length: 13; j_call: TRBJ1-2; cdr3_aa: CASSLRGLGGYTF; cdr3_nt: TGTGCCAGCAGTTTAAGGGGGCTTGGTGGCTACACCTTC
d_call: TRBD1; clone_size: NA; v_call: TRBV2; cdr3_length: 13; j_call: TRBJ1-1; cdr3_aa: CASSVGTGTEAFF; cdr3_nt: TGTGCCAGCAGCGTTGGGACAGGCACTGAAGCTTTCTTT
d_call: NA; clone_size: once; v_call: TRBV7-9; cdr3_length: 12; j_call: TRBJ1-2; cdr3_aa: CASSGEVYGYTF; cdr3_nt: TGTGCCAGCAGTGGGGAGGTCTATGGCTACACCTTC
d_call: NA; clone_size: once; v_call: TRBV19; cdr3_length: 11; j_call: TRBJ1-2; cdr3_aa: CASSRSGGYTF; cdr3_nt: TGTGCCAGTAGTCGATCAGGTGGCTACACCTTC
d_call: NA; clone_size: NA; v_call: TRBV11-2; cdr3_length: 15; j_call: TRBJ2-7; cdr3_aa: CASSLFLGTRGEQYF; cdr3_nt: TGTGCCAGCAGCTTATTTCTAGGGACAAGGGGGGAGCAGTACTTC
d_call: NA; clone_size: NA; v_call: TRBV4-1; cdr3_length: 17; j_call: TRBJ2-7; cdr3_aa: CASSQLSEGPSSYEQYF; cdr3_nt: TGCGCCAGCAGCCAACTCTCCGAGGGTCCATCCTCCTACGAGCAGTACTTC